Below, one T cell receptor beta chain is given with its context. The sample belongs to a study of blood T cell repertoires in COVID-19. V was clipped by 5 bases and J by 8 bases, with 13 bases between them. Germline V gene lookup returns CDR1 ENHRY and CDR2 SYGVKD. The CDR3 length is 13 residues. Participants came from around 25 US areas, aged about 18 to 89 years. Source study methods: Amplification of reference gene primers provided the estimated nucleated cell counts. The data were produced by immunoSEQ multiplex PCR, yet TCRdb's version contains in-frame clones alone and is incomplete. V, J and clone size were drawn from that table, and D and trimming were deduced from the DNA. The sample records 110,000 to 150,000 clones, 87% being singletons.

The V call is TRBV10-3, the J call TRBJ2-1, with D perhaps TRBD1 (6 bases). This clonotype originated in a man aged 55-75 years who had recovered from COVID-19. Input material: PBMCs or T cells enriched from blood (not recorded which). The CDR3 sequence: CAISKQGAHEQFF. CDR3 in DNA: TGTGCCATCAGTAAACAGGGTGCCCATGAGCAGTTCTTC.